The present T cell receptor (beta chain) was sequenced within a study of T cells in narcolepsy. V gave up 0 bases and J gave up 6 bases, with 10 bases separating them. This CDR3 has 14 amino acids. Germline lookup yields CDR1 SGHVS and CDR2 FNYEAQ. Measured with immunoSEQ multiplex PCR; TCRdb has only the in-frame clones, and not every one. The profile shows around 15,000 clones, 85% of them singletons. This clone turned up a few times. The source of this sequence is a human donor in good health. Sequenced input: memory (CD45RA-) CD4+ T cells from blood. V is TRBV7-6 and J is TRBJ2-3; D unclear. As DNA, the CDR3 is TGTGCCAGCAGCTTAGCCGGACCTAGGGATACGCAGTATTTT. This gives the protein CASSLAGPRDTQYF. The full variable domain, completed using reference TRBV7-6 and TRBJ2-3, is GAGVSQSPRYKVTKRGQDVALRCDPISGHVSLYWYRQALGQGPEFLTYFNYEAQQDKSGLPNDRFSAERPEGSISTLTIQRTEQRDSAMYRCASSLAGPRDTQYFGPGTRLTVL.